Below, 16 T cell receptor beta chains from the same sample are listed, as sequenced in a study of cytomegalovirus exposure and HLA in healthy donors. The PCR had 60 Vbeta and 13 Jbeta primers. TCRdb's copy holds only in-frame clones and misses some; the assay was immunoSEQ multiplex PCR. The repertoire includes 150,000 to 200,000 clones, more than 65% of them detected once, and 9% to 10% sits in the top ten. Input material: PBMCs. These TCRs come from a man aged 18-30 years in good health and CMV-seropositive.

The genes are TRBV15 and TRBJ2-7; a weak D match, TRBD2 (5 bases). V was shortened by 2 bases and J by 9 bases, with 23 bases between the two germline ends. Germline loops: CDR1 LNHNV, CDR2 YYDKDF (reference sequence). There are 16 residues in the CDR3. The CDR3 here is CATSRLRADGDWRQYF. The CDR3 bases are TGTGCCACCAGCAGACTCCGGGCGGACGGGGATTGGAGGCAGTACTTC.

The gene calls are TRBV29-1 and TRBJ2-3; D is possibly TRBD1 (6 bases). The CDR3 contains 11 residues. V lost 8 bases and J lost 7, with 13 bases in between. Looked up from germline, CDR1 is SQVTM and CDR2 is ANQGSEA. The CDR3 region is CSSPQGNTQYF. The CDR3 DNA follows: TGCAGCTCCCCTCAGGGGAATACGCAGTATTTT.

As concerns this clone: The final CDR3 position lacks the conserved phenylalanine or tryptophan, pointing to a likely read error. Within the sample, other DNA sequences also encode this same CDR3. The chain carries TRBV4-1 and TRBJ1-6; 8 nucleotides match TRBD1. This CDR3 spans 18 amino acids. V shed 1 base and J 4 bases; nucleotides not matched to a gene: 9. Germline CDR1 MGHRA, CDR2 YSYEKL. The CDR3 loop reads CASSQGPAGGSYNSPLHL. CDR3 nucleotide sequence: TGCGCCAGCAGCCAAGGTCCGGCAGGGGGCTCATATAATTCACCCCTCCACCTT.

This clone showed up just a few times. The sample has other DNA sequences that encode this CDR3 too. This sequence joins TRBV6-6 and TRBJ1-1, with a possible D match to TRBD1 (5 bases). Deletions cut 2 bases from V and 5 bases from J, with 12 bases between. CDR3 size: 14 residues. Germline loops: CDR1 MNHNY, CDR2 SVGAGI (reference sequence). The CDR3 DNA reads TGTGCCAGCAGTTACGCTGGGGGAGGGACTGAAGCTTTCTTT. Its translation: CASSYAGGGTEAFF.

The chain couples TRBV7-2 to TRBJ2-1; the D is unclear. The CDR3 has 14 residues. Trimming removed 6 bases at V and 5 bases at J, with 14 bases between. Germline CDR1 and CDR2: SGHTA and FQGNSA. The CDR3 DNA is TGTGCCAGCAGAATTTACCCGTCAGACAATGAGCAGTTCTTC. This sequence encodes CASRIYPSDNEQFF.

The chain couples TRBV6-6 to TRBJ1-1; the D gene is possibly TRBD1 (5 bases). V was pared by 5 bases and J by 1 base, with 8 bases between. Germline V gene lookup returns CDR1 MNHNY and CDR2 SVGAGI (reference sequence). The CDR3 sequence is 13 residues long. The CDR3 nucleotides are TGTGCCAGCAGTCGGGGGGGGAACACTGAAGCTTTCTTT. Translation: CASSRGGNTEAFF.

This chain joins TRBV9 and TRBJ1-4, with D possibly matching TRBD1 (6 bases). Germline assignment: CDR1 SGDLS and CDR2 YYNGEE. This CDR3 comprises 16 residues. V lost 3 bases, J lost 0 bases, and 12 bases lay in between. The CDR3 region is CASSAGGTTTNEKLFF. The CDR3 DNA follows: TGTGCCAGCAGCGCCGGGGGGACAACAACTAATGAAAAACTGTTTTTT.

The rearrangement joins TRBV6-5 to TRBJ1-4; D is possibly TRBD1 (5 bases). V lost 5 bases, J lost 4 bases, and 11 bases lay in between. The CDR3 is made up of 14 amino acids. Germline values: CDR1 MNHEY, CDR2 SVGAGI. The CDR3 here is CASSPGTYNEKLFF. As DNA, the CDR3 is TGTGCCAGCAGTCCAGGGACTTATAATGAAAAACTGTTTTTT.

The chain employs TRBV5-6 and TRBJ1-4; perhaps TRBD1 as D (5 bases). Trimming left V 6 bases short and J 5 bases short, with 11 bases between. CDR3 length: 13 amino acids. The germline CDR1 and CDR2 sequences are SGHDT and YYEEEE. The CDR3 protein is CASKVRVNEKLFF. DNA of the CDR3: TGTGCCAGCAAGGTCAGGGTAAATGAAAAACTGTTTTTT. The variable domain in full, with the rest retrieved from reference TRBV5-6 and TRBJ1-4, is DAGVTQSPTHLIKTRGQQVTLRCSPKSGHDTVSWYQQALGQGPQFIFQYYEEEERQRGNFPDRFSGHQFPNYSSELNVNALLLGDSALYLCASKVRVNEKLFFGSGTQLSVL.

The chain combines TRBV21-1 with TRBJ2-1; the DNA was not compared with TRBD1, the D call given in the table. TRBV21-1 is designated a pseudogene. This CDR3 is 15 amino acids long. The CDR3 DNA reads TGTGCCAGCAGCAAAGATTGGGCCTCCTACAATGAGCAGTTCTTC. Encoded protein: CASSKDWASYNEQFF.

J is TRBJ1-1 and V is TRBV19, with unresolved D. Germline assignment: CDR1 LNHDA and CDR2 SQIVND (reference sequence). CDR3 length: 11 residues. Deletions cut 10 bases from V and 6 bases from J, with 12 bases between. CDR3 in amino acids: CATGFGAEAFF. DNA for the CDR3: TGTGCCACGGGATTCGGCGCTGAAGCTTTCTTT.

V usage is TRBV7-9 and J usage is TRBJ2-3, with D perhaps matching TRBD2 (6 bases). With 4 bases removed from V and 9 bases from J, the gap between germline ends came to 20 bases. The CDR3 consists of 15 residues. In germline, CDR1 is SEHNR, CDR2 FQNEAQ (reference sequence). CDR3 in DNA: TGTGCCAGCAGCTCTACAGGTGTGGGGGGACCGACGCAGTATTTT. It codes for CASSSTGVGGPTQYF.

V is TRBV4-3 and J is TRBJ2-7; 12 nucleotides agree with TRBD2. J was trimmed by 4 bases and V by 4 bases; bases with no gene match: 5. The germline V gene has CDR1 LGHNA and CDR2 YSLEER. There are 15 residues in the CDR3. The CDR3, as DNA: TGCGCCAGCAGCCCCGGACTAGCGGGACAGTACGAGCAGTACTTC. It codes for CASSPGLAGQYEQYF.

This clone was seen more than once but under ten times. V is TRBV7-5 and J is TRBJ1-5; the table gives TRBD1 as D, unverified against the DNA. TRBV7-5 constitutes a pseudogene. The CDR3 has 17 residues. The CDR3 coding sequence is TGTGTCAGAAGCTTACCAGGCATGCAAGGTAGCAATCAGCCCCAGCATTTT. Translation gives CVRSLPGMQGSNQPQHF.

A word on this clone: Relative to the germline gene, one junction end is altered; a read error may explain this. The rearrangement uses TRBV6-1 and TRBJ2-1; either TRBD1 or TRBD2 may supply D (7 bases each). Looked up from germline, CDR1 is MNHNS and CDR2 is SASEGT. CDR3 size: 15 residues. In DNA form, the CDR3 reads TGTGCCGGCAGGGGGGGGTACAGCTCCTACAATGAGCAGTTCTTC. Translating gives CAGRGGYSSYNEQFF.

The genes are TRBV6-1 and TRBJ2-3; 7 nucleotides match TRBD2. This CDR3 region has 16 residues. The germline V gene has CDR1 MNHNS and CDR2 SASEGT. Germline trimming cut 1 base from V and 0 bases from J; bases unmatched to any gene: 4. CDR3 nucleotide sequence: TGTGCCAGCAGTGAAGTTTGGGGGGGAAGCACAGATACGCAGTATTTT. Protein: CASSEVWGGSTDTQYF.